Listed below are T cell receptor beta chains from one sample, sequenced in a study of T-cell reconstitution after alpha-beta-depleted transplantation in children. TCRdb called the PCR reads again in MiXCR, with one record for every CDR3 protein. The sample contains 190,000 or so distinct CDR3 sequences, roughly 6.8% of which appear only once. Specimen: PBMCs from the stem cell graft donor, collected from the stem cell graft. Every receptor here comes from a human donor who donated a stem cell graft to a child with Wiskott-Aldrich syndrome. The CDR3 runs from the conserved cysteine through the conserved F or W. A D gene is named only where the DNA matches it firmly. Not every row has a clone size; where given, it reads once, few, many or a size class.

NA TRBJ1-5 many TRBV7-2 TGTGCCAGCAGCTTAGTAATTGCCTTCGGTCAGCCCCAGCATTTT CASSLVIAFGQPQHF
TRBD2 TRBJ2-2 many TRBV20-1 TGCAGTGCTCGGACTAGCGTCACCGGGGAGCTGTTTTTT CSARTSVTGELFF
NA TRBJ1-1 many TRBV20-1 TGCAGTGCTAGCTGGCAGCCGAACACTGAAGCTTTCTTT CSASWQPNTEAFF
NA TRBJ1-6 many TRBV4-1 TGCGCCAGCAGCCAAGAAGGGCAAGAGAACTATTCACCCCTCCACTTT CASSQEGQENYSPLHF
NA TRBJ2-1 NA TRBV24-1 TGTGCCACCAGTGATTTGCCAGCAGGGGAGAACAATGAGCAGTTCTTC CATSDLPAGENNEQFF
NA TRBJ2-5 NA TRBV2 TGTGCCAGCAGGAGCCTAGGACAGCAAGAGACCCAGTACTTC CASRSLGQQETQYF
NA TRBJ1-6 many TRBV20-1 TGCAGTGCTAGGTCAGAGAGCTCCTATAATTCACCCCTCCACTTT CSARSESSYNSPLHF
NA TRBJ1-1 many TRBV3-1 TGTGCCAGCAGCCAACGAGACAGTGAAGCTTTCTTT CASSQRDSEAFF
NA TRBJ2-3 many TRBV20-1 TGCAGTTCAGGGGCGGGGTTATCCGATACGCAGTATTTT CSSGAGLSDTQYF
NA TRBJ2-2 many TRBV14 TGTGCCAGCAGCCAAGCGGACACCGGGGAGCTGTTTTTT CASSQADTGELFF
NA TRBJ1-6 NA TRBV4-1 TGCGCCAGCAGCCAAGATCCGGAATGGGCACCCCTCCACTTT CASSQDPEWAPLHF
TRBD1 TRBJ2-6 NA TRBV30 TGTGCCTGGGACAGGGACTCTGGGGCCAACGTCCTGACTTTC CAWDRDSGANVLTF
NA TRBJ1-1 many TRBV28 TGTGCCAGCAGTTTGGTTAGGGGGTCTGAAGCTTTCTTT CASSLVRGSEAFF
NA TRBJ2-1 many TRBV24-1 TGTGCCACCAGTGATTTTAGGCAGGGGAGTAGTAATGAGCAGTTCTTC CATSDFRQGSSNEQFF
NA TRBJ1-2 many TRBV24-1 TGTGCCACCAGTGATCCCCAACAGGGCGACTATGGCTACACCTTC CATSDPQQGDYGYTF
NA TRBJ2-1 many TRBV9 TGTGCCAGCAGCCCGGGGGGGGGACAGGGAGCCTACAATGAGCAGTTCTTC CASSPGGGQGAYNEQFF
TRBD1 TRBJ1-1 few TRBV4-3 TGCGCCAGCAGCCGCCCGGGACAGGGGAACACTGAAGCTTTCTTT CASSRPGQGNTEAFF
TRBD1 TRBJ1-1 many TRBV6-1 TGTGCCAGCCTAAGATCAGGGGGCCCTGAAGCTTTCTTT CASLRSGGPEAFF
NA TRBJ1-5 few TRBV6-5 TGTGCCAGCAGTTACGCGGGACAAGGTACCGTCAATCAGCCCCAGCATTTT CASSYAGQGTVNQPQHF
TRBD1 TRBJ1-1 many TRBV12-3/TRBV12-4 TGTGCCAGCAGTTCTACAGGGGTGTGGAACACTGAAGCTTTCTTT CASSSTGVWNTEAFF
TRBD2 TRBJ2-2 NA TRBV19 TGTGCCACCATACTGAGCGGGAGGGCCCCGAACACCGGGGAGCTGTTTTTT CATILSGRAPNTGELFF
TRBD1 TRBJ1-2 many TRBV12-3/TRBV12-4 TGTGCCAGCAGGTCGGGACAGAACTATGGCTACACCTTC CASRSGQNYGYTF
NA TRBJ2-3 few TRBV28 TGTGCCAGCCGGGGGGCCGGGGTCCGCAATACGCAGTATTTT CASRGAGVRNTQYF
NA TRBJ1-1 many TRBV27 TGTGCCAGCAGGTCAGGGAAGGGGGACACTGAAGCTTTCTTT CASRSGKGDTEAFF
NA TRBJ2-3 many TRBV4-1 TGCGCCAGCAGCCCACACCTTCCCGTACAGACAGATACGCAGTATTTT CASSPHLPVQTDTQYF
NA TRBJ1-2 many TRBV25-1 TGTGCCAGCAGTGAAGGGGGGCCCGGCTACACCTTC CASSEGGPGYTF
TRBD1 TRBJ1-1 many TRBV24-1 TGTGCCACCAGTGATCCCGGGACAGGGCACACTGAAGCTTTCTTT CATSDPGTGHTEAFF
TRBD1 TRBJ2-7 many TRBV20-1 TGCAGTGCTAGAGCAGGGGGCGTGGGCGAGCAGTACTTC CSARAGGVGEQYF
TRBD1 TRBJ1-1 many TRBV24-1 TGTGCCACCAGTGACCGGACAGGGCTTGAAGCTTTCTTT CATSDRTGLEAFF
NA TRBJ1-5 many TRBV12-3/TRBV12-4 TGTGCCAGCAGCGCCCCCATTCAGCCCCAGCATTTT CASSAPIQPQHF
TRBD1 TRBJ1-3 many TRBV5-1 TGCGCCAGCAGCGCGGGACAGCTAGGGAACACCATATATTTT CASSAGQLGNTIYF
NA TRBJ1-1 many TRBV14 TGTGCCAGCAGCCAAGATCTCATCGGGGACACTGAAGCTTTCTTT CASSQDLIGDTEAFF
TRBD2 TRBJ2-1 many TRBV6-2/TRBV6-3 TGTGCCAGCAGTCCTTCCTACGGGACTAGCGGGGGGCCTTCCTACAATGAGCAGTTCTTC CASSPSYGTSGGPSYNEQFF
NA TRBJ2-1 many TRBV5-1 TGCGCCAGCAGCTCTCAGGGGTATGAGCAGTTCTTC CASSSQGYEQFF
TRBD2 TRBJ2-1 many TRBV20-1 TGCAGTGCTAGAGTGAGTCCTCCTAGCGGGAGGGACAATGAGCAGTTCTTC CSARVSPPSGRDNEQFF
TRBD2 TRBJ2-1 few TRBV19 TGTGCCAGCTATCTAGCGGGAGGCCCTGAGCAGTTCTTC CASYLAGGPEQFF
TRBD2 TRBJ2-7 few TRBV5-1 TGCGCCAGCAGCTTGGCCCGGGGGGGGGACGAGCAGTACTTC CASSLARGGDEQYF
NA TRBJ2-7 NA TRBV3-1 TGTGCCAGCAGCCACAACCCTCAGGACTACGAGCAGTACTTC CASSHNPQDYEQYF
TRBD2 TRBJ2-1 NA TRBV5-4 TGTGCCAGCAGCGCGTACGCGGGAGCATCTAATGAGCAGTTCTTC CASSAYAGASNEQFF
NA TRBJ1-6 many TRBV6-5 TGTGCCAGCAGGTCGACTCAGGGGCCCGCCCCGTCACCCCTCCACTTT CASRSTQGPAPSPLHF
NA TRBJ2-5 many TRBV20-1 TGCAGTGCTAAATTAACGGGACAAGAGACCCAGTACTTC CSAKLTGQETQYF